The 28 T cell receptor beta chains below all came from one sample that was sequenced in a study of blood T cell repertoires in COVID-19. Here immunoSEQ multiplex PCR was the method, and the copy in TCRdb shows in-frame clones only, minus some. This sample has approximately 300,000 clones, with roughly 83% found just once. Sequenced material: peripheral blood. Receptor source: a woman aged 45 to 65 with acute or convalescent COVID-19.

There are a few counts of this clone. The J gene is TRBJ2-7, the V gene TRBV2; perhaps TRBD2 as D (5 bases). The CDR3 spans 12 residues. In germline, CDR1 is SNHLY, CDR2 FYNNEI. V lost 7 bases to trimming and J lost 1 base, with 8 bases between them. The CDR3 DNA reads TGTGCCAGCACCGGACTTTCCTACGAGCAGTACTTC. This encodes CASTGLSYEQYF.

V is TRBV5-1 and J is TRBJ2-7; a possible D gene is TRBD1 (6 bases). The CDR3 covers 13 residues. The germline CDR1 and CDR2 sequences are SGHRS and YFSETQ. Trimming cost V 4 bases and J 5 bases, with 13 bases left between them. The CDR3 loop reads CASSARQAHEQYF. CDR3 DNA: TGCGCCAGCAGCGCAAGACAGGCCCACGAGCAGTACTTC.

The chain links TRBV3-1 (or the pseudogene TRBV3-2) to TRBJ2-3; TRBD2 aligns across 10 bases. The V gene end was trimmed by 2 bases and the J gene end by 0 bases; junction bases not matched to a gene: 26. The germline gives CDR1 LGHDT, CDR2 YNNKEL (reference sequence). This CDR3 comprises 24 residues. The CDR3 nucleotides read TGTGCCAGCAGCCAACCCGGGACTAGCGCCCCGAGGGACGAGGATTGGGGTAGCACAGATACGCAGTATTTT. It is translated as CASSQPGTSAPRDEDWGSTDTQYF.

This rearrangement joins TRBV27 to TRBJ2-7, with TRBD2 identical over 8 bases. The CDR3 spans 14 residues. V gave up 5 bases and J gave up 5 bases; unmatched junction bases: 8. Germline loops: CDR1 MNHEY, CDR2 SMNVEV (reference sequence). The DNA of the CDR3 is TGTGCCAGCAGTCTGGGACTAGATTTCCACGAGCAGTACTTC. It translates to CASSLGLDFHEQYF.

The chain combines TRBV28 with TRBJ2-7; 13 bases are a match to TRBD2. Germline trimming cut 6 bases from V and 6 bases from J; bases unmatched to any gene: 8. The germline V gene encodes CDR1 MDHEN and CDR2 SYDVKM. The CDR3 runs to 15 residues. DNA of the CDR3: TGTGCCAGCAGGAGGACTAGCGGGAGTTCCCGCGAGCAGTACTTC. Its protein is CASRRTSGSSREQYF.

CDR3 in amino acids: CASSLDATADKYF. The CDR3 DNA follows: TGTGCCAGCAGCTTAGATGCAACGGCGGACAAGTACTTC. The V call is TRBV11-3, the J call TRBJ2-7; TRBD1 might be the D (5 bases). Germline V gives CDR1 SGHNT, CDR2 YENEEA. CDR3 size: 13 residues. Trimming pared 0 bases from V and 11 bases from J, leaving 14 bases between.

This chain joins TRBV3-1 (or the pseudogene TRBV3-2) and TRBJ2-7; TRBD2 matches at 9 bases. The V gene end was trimmed by 0 bases and the J gene end by 6 bases; junction bases not matched to a gene: 6. The germline V gene has CDR1 LGHDT and CDR2 YNNKEL (reference sequence). The CDR3 is 15 residues long. The CDR3 DNA is TGTGCCAGCAGCCAAGAAAGCGGGAGGTCGGTCGAGCAGTACTTC. Translated, it gives CASSQESGRSVEQYF.

This chain joins TRBV19 and TRBJ1-4; D call uncertain. V lost 7 bases to trimming and J lost 0 bases, with 12 bases between them. Germline CDR1 reads LNHDA; CDR2 reads SQIVND (reference sequence). The CDR3 totals 15 residues. The CDR3 is CASKEWTSTNEKLFF. CDR3 coding DNA: TGTGCCAGTAAGGAGTGGACTTCAACTAATGAAAAACTGTTTTTT.

The V and J genes are TRBV10-3 and TRBJ1-5; D gene unclear. V dropped 2 bases and J dropped 6 bases, with 8 bases sitting between them. This CDR3 region has 13 residues. In germline, CDR1 is ENHRY, CDR2 SYGVKD. The chain's CDR3 is CAISEPPVQPQHF. As DNA, the CDR3 is TGTGCCATCAGTGAGCCCCCGGTTCAGCCCCAGCATTTT.

This clone occurred a few times. V and J are TRBV27 and TRBJ1-1; 8 bases map to TRBD1. CDR3 length: 14 residues. Trimming took 9 bases from V and 5 from J; bases not matched to a gene: 11. The germline V gene encodes CDR1 MNHEY and CDR2 SMNVEV (reference sequence). The CDR3 DNA reads as TGTGCCAGTTTAGGACAGGGTCTGCGGACTGAAGCTTTCTTT. Protein: CASLGQGLRTEAFF.

This clone was counted between two and nine times. This chain links TRBV5-1 with TRBJ2-1; perhaps TRBD1 as D (6 bases). V gave up 0 bases and J gave up 3 bases, with 10 bases separating them. The germline V gene has CDR1 SGHRS and CDR2 YFSETQ. The CDR3 is 15 amino acids. The CDR3 region has the DNA TGCGCCAGCAGCTTGGAGGACAGTATCTACAATGAGCAGTTCTTC. It translates to CASSLEDSIYNEQFF. The full variable domain, in which reference TRBV5-1 and TRBJ2-1 provide the parts outside the CDR3, is KAGVTQTPRYLIKTRGQQVTLSCSPISGHRSVSWYQQTPGQGLQFLFEYFSETQRNKGNFPGRFSGRQFSNSRSEMNVSTLELGDSALYLCASSLEDSIYNEQFFGPGTRLTVL.

For the CDR3, the DNA is TGTGCCAGCAGCCACTGGCCTAAACAGGGGGCTTCCTTTTTCGGAACTAATGAAAAACTGTTTTTT. As protein: CASSHWPKQGASFFGTNEKLFF. The chain links TRBV7-8 to TRBJ1-4; TRBD1 agrees at 9 bases. This CDR3 spans 22 amino acids. Germline assignment: CDR1 SGHVS and CDR2 FQNEAQ. The V segment lost 5 bases and the J segment 1 base; nucleotides outside the gene matches: 23.

This clone was counted a single time. The gene calls are TRBV24-1 and TRBJ2-2; 8 bases match TRBD2. Germline lookup yields CDR1 KGHDR and CDR2 SFDVKD. CDR3 size: 15 residues. Trimming cost V 5 bases and J 9 bases; bases outside gene matches: 10. CDR3 residues: CATSGSSGSFRELFF. The CDR3 nucleotides read TGTGCCACCAGTGGTTCCAGCGGGAGTTTCAGGGAGCTGTTTTTT.

V gene TRBV5-1 combines with J gene TRBJ1-2; 7 nucleotides line up with TRBD1. This CDR3 comprises 13 residues. From germline, CDR1 is SGHRS and CDR2 YFSETQ. Trimming took 4 bases from V and 1 from J; bases not matched to a gene: 1. The CDR3 DNA reads as TGCGCCAGCAGCACAGGGGTTAACTATGGCTACACCTTC. Protein product: CASSTGVNYGYTF.

The rearrangement joins TRBV4-1 to TRBJ2-1; tentatively, D is TRBD2 (6 bases). CDR1 and CDR2 (germline): MGHRA, YSYEKL. The CDR3 loop spans 12 amino acids. Trimming left V 4 bases short and J 10 bases short, with 11 bases between. The DNA of the CDR3 is TGCGCCAGCAGCCCCCTTGGGAGGGAGCAGTTCTTC. This gives the protein CASSPLGREQFF.

The chain couples TRBV7-9 to TRBJ2-7, with 11 bases lining up with TRBD1. Germline V gene data show CDR1 as SEHNR and CDR2 as FQNEAQ (reference sequence). CDR3 length: 13 residues. The V and J ends lost 6 bases and 3 bases, in that order; junction bases with no gene match: 1. CDR3 in amino acids: CASRGTGGYEQYF. CDR3 nucleotide sequence: TGTGCCAGCAGAGGGACAGGGGGCTACGAGCAGTACTTC.

The chain links TRBV5-6 to TRBJ1-1; D gene ambiguous. CDR1 and CDR2 from the germline V gene are SGHDT and YYEEEE. The CDR3 is 13 amino acids. Trimming left V 4 bases short and J 0 bases short, with 7 bases between. CDR3 amino acids: CASSPRLNTEAFF. CDR3 nucleotide sequence: TGTGCCAGCAGCCCGAGATTGAACACTGAAGCTTTCTTT.

The V call is TRBV28, the J call TRBJ1-2; perhaps TRBD1 as D (5 bases). CDR3 length: 13 residues. Looked up from germline, CDR1 is MDHEN and CDR2 is SYDVKM. Deletions cut 6 bases from V and 6 bases from J, with 14 bases between. The CDR3 is CASSPRRGHGYTF. The CDR3 DNA reads as TGTGCCAGCAGCCCGCGTAGGGGCCATGGCTACACCTTC.

The chain uses TRBV20-1 and TRBJ2-1; 8 positions agree with TRBD2. The V segment lost 3 bases and the J segment 6 bases; nucleotides outside the gene matches: 4. This CDR3 has 13 amino acids. Germline V gene data show CDR1 as DFQATT and CDR2 as SNEGSKA (reference sequence). Here the CDR3 DNA reads TGCAGTGCTAGTACCGGGACTAGCAATGAGCAGTTCTTC. Amino acids: CSASTGTSNEQFF.

The V gene is TRBV13, the J gene TRBJ1-2; no clear D. Germline V gene sequence: CDR1 PRHDT, CDR2 FYEKMQ (reference sequence). The CDR3 consists of 12 residues. The V and J ends lost 0 bases and 5 bases respectively, with 4 bases between them. CDR3 DNA: TGTGCCAGCAGCTTAGGATCGTATGGCTACACCTTC. Amino acids: CASSLGSYGYTF. The full variable domain, its missing parts supplied by reference TRBV13 and TRBJ1-2, is AAGVIQSPRHLIKEKRETATLKCYPIPRHDTVYWYQQGPGQDPQFLISFYEKMQSDKGSIPDRFSAQQFSDYHSELNMSSLELGDSALYFCASSLGSYGYTFGSGTRLTVV.

This chain uses TRBV2 with TRBJ1-1; tentative D call: TRBD1 (6 bases). This CDR3 contains 14 residues. With 5 bases removed from V and 3 bases from J, the gap between germline ends came to 13 bases. Germline-derived CDR1 and CDR2 are SNHLY and FYNNEI. The CDR3 reads CASSTRGFDTEAFF. The CDR3 nucleotides are TGTGCCAGCAGTACAAGGGGGTTCGACACTGAAGCTTTCTTT.

This clone came up a few times. CDR3 in amino acids: CATSDRQGLVGYEQFF. In DNA, the CDR3 is TGTGCCACCAGTGATCGCCAGGGACTAGTTGGCTATGAGCAGTTCTTC. The rearrangement uses TRBV24-1 and TRBJ2-1, with 8 bases matching TRBD2. The CDR3 spans 16 residues. V trimming: 3 bases; J trimming: 8 bases; junction bases outside the gene matches: 11. Germline-derived CDR1 and CDR2 are KGHDR and SFDVKD.

The V gene is TRBV7-6, the J gene TRBJ1-2; the match to TRBD1 covers 7 bases. Germline V gives CDR1 SGHVS, CDR2 FNYEAQ. The CDR3 has 16 amino acids. The V segment lost 1 base and the J segment 5 bases; nucleotides outside the gene matches: 10. Here the CDR3 DNA reads TGTGCCAGCAGCTTAGATAACTCCGGGACAGCTTATGGCTACACCTTC. Protein product: CASSLDNSGTAYGYTF.

The genes are TRBV27 and TRBJ2-7; D might be TRBD2 (6 bases). Germline V lookup: CDR1 MNHEY, CDR2 SMNVEV (reference sequence). The germline V and J ends were trimmed by 0 bases and 7 bases, with 10 bases remaining between them. The CDR3 contains 13 residues. This CDR3 is CASSLSRGLEQYF. CDR3 nucleotide sequence: TGTGCCAGCAGTTTATCGCGGGGATTGGAGCAGTACTTC.

This chain joins TRBV5-1 and TRBJ2-7, with 9 bases lining up with TRBD1. Looked up from germline, CDR1 is SGHRS and CDR2 is YFSETQ. There are 17 residues in the CDR3. V was pared by 0 bases and J by 3 bases, with 10 bases of the junction left unmatched. In nucleotides, the CDR3 is TGCGCCAGCAGCTTGGCCCTTAGGACAGGGGTGATCTACGAGCAGTACTTC. This codes for CASSLALRTGVIYEQYF.

The chain links TRBV24-1 to TRBJ2-3; TRBD2 agrees at 9 bases. CDR1 KGHDR and CDR2 SFDVKD come from the germline V gene. The CDR3 has 17 residues. Germline trimming cut 2 bases from V and 0 bases from J; bases unmatched to any gene: 5. CDR3 region: CATSDSPGLASTDTQYF. CDR3 coding DNA: TGTGCCACCAGTGATTCACCGGGACTAGCAAGCACAGATACGCAGTATTTT.

This chain joins TRBV6-2 or TRBV6-3 and TRBJ2-3; 13 nucleotides align to TRBD2. This CDR3 spans 18 amino acids. Germline lookup yields CDR1 MNHEY and CDR2 SVGEGT. Trimming removed 6 bases from V and 0 bases from J; junction bases left unmatched: 9. The DNA of the CDR3 is TGTGCCAGCAGCGATCCGGGACTAGCGGGAATGAGCACAGATACGCAGTATTTT. Its translation: CASSDPGLAGMSTDTQYF.

The genes are TRBV6-2 or TRBV6-3 and TRBJ1-5; 7 bases line up with TRBD1. CDR3 length: 15 residues. From germline, CDR1 is MNHEY and CDR2 SVGEGT. After removal of 5 bases from V and 3 bases from J, the junction contained 7 bases not matched to a gene. CDR3 coding DNA: TGTGCCAGCAGTGACAGGGAAGGCCTCAATCAGCCCCAGCATTTT. Protein sequence: CASSDREGLNQPQHF.